What follows is one TCR beta chain and its context. Patients got ipilimumab 1 mg/kg beginning 14 to 28 days post-transplant. The data derive from a study of ipilimumab plus nivolumab after autologous stem cell transplantation. Study-wide context: The DLBCL cohort had primary refractory and relapsed disease, with 18-month progression-free survival of about 86% and 29%.

The assay was immunoSEQ multiplex PCR, and TCRdb's table has in-frame clones only and misses some. The profile shows fewer than 85,000 clones, over 80% of them singletons. The CDR3 runs to 14 residues. The germline CDR1 and CDR2 sequences are PRHDT and FYEKMQ (reference sequence). Trimming cost V 0 bases and J 7 bases, with 12 bases left between them. The specimen was PBMCs, collected in a trial of ipilimumab plus nivolumab as post-transplant consolidation. The rearrangement links TRBV13 to TRBJ1-1; D is unresolved. The receptor's source is a male donor with diffuse large B-cell lymphoma. CDR3 sequence: CASSLGTVAVEAFF. The CDR3 DNA sequence: TGTGCCAGCAGCTTAGGGACGGTGGCTGTTGAAGCTTTCTTT. Filled out from reference TRBV13 and TRBJ1-1, the complete variable domain reads AAGVIQSPRHLIKEKRETATLKCYPIPRHDTVYWYQQGPGQDPQFLISFYEKMQSDKGSIPDRFSAQQFSDYHSELNMSSLELGDSALYFCASSLGTVAVEAFFGQGTRLTVV.